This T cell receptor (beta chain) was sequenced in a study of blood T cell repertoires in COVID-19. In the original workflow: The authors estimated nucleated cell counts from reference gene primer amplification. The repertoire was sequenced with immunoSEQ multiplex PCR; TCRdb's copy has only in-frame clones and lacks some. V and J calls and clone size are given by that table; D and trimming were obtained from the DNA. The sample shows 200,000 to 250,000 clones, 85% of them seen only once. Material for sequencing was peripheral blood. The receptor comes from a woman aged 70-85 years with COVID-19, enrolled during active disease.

This chain's CDR3 is CASSSGTEQPQHF. CDR3 DNA: TGTGCCAGCTCCAGTGGGACAGAACAGCCCCAGCATTTT. The rearrangement joins TRBV18 to TRBJ1-5; TRBD1 matches at 7 bases. The V gene's germline CDR1 is KGHSH and CDR2 LQKENI. The V and J ends lost 6 bases and 7 bases, in that order; junction bases with no gene match: 6. The CDR3 consists of 13 residues.